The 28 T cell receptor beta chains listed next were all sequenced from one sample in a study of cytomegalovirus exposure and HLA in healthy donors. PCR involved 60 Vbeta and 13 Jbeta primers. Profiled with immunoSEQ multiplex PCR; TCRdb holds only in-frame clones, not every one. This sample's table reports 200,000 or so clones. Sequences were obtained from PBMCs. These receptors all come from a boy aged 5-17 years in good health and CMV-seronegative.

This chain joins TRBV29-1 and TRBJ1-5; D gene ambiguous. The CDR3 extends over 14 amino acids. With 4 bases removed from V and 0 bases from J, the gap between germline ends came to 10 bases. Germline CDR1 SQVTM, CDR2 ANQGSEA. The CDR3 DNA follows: TGCAGCGTTGTGAGGAGGACTAGCAATCAGCCCCAGCATTTT. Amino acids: CSVVRRTSNQPQHF.

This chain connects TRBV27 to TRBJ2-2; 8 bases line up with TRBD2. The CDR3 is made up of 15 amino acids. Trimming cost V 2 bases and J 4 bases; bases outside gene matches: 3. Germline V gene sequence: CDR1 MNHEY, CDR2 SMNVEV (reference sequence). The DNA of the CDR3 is TGTGCCAGCAGTTTAGGACTAGCTGGCACCGGGGAGCTGTTTTTT. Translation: CASSLGLAGTGELFF.

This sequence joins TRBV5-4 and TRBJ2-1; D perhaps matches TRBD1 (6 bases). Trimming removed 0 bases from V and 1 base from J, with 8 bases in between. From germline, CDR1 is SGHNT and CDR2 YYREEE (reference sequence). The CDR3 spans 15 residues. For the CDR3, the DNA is TGTGCCAGCAGCTTGGGGGGGCTTTCCTACAATGAGCAGTTCTTC. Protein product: CASSLGGLSYNEQFF.

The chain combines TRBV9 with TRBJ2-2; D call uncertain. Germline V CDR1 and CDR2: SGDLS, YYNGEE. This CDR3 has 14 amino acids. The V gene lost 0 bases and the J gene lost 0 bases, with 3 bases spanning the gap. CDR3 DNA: TGTGCCAGCAGCGTAGTCGCGAACACCGGGGAGCTGTTTTTT. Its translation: CASSVVANTGELFF. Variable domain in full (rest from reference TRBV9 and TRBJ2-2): DSGVTQTPKHLITATGQRVTLRCSPRSGDLSVYWYQQSLDQGLQFLIQYYNGEERAKGNILERFSAQQFPDLHSELNLSSLELGDSALYFCASSVVANTGELFFGEGSRLTVL.

The CDR3 nucleotides are TGTGCCAGCAGCTTGGAGCTGGGGGCCCGCGATGGTACGCAGTATTTT. Its translation: CASSLELGARDGTQYF. The chain has TRBV5-4 and TRBJ2-3; tentatively, D is TRBD1 (6 bases). The germline gives CDR1 SGHNT, CDR2 YYREEE (reference sequence). The V end lost 0 bases, the J end lost 8 bases, and 19 bases lay between the germline ends. The CDR3 spans 16 residues.

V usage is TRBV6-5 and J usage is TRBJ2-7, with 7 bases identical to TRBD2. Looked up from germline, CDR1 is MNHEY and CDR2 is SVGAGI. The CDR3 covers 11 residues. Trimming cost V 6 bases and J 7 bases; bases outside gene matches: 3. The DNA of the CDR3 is TGTGCCAGCAGCGTGGGGGGGGAGCAGTACTTC. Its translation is CASSVGGEQYF.

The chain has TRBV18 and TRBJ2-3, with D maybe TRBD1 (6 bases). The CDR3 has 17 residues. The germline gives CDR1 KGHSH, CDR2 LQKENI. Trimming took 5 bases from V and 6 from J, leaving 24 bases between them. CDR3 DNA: TGTGCCAGCTCATCCCGGACAGAAGAAACTTGGTTGGATACGCAGTATTTT. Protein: CASSSRTEETWLDTQYF.

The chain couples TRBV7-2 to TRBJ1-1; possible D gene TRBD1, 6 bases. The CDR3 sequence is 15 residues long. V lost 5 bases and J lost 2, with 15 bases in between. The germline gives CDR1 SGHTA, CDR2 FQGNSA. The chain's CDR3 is CASSIQGGSNTEAFF. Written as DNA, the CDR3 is TGTGCCAGCAGCATACAGGGTGGTTCCAACACTGAAGCTTTCTTT.

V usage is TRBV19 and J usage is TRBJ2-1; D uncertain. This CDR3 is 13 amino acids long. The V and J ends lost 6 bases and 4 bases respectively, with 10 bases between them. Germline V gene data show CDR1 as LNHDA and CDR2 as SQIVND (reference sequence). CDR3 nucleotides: TGTGCCAGTAGAGAGGTCGGATACAATGAGCAGTTCTTC. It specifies CASREVGYNEQFF.

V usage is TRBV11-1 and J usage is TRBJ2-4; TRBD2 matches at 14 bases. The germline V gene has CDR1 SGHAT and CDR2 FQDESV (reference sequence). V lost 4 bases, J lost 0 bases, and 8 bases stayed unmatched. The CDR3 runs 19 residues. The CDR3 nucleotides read TGTGCCAGCAGCTCGAGGACTAGCGGGGGGCTTCTAGCCAAAAACATTCAGTACTTC. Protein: CASSSRTSGGLLAKNIQYF.

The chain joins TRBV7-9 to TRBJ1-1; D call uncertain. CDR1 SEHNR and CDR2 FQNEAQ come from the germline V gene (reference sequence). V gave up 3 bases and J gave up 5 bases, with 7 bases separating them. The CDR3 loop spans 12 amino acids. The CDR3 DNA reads TGTGCCAGCAGCTTGGGCTTAACTGAAGCTTTCTTT. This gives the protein CASSLGLTEAFF. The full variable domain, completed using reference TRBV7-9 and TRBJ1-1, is DTGVSQNPRHKITKRGQNVTFRCDPISEHNRLYWYRQTLGQGPEFLTYFQNEAQLEKSRLLSDRFSAERPKGSFSTLEIQRTEQGDSAMYLCASSLGLTEAFFGQGTRLTVV.

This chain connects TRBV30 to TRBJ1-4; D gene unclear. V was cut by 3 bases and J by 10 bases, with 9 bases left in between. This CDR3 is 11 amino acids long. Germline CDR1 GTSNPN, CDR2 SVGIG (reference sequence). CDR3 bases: TGTGCCTGGAGACTGTCGGGAAAACTGTTTTTT. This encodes CAWRLSGKLFF.

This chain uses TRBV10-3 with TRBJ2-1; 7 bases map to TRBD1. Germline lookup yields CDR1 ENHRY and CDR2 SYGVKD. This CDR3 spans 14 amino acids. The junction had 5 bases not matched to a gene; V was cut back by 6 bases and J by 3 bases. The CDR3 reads CAISSGQIYNEQFF. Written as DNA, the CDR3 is TGTGCCATCAGCTCGGGACAGATCTACAATGAGCAGTTCTTC.

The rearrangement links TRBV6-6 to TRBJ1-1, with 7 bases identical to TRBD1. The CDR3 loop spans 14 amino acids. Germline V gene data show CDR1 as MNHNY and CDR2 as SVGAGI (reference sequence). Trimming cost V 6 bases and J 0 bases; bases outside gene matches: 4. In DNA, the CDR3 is TGTGCCAGCAGCGAACAGGGGATGAACACTGAAGCTTTCTTT. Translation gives CASSEQGMNTEAFF.

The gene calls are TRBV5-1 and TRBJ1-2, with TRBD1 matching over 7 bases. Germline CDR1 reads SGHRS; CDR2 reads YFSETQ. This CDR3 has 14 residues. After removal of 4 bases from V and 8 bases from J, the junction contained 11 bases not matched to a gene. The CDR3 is CASSQGQITGGYTF. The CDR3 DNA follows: TGCGCCAGCAGCCAGGGACAGATAACCGGGGGCTACACCTTC.

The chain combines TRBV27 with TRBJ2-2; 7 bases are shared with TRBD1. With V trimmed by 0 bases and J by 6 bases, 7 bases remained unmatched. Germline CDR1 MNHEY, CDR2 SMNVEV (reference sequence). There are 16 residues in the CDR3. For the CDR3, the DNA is TGTGCCAGCAGTTTATCGGGGACAGTTAGTTCCGGGGAGCTGTTTTTT. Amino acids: CASSLSGTVSSGELFF.

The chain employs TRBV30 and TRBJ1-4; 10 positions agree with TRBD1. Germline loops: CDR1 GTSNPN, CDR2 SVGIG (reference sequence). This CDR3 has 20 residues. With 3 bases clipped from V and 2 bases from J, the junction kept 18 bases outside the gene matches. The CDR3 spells CAWRPFTGTGEHYTNEKLFF. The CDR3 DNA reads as TGTGCCTGGAGACCCTTTACCGGGACAGGGGAACACTACACTAATGAAAAACTGTTTTTT.

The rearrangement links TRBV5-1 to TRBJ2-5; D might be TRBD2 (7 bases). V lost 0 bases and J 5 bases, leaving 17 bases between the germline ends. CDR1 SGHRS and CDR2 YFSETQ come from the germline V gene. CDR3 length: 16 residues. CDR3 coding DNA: TGCGCCAGCAGCTTGGGGTATTCGGGGGGCCGGGAGACCCAGTACTTC. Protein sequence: CASSLGYSGGRETQYF.

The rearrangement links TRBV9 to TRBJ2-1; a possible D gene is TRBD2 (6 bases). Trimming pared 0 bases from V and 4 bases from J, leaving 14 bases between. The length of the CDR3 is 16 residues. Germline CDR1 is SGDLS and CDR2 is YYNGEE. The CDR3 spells CASSVATQEGYNEQFF. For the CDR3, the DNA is TGTGCCAGCAGCGTAGCTACCCAGGAGGGGTACAATGAGCAGTTCTTC.

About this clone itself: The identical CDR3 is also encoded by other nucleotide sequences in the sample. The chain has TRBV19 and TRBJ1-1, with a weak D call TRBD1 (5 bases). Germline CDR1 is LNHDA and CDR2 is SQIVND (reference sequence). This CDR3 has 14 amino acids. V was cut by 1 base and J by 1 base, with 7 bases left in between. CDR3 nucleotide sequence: TGTGCCAGTAGTATAGGGGGGGGGAACACTGAAGCTTTCTTT. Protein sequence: CASSIGGGNTEAFF.

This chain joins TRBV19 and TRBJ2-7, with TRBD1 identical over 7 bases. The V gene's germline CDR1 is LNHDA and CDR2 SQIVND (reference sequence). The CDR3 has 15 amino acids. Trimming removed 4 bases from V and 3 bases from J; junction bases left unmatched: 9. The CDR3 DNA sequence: TGTGCCAGTAGTACTCCAGGGACAGCTGTCTACGAGCAGTACTTC. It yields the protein CASSTPGTAVYEQYF.

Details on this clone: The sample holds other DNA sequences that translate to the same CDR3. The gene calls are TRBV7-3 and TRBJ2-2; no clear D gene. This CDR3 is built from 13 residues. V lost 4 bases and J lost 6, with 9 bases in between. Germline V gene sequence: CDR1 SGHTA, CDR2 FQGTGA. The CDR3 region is CASSSGLAGELFF. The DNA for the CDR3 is TGTGCCAGCAGCTCCGGTTTGGCCGGGGAGCTGTTTTTT.

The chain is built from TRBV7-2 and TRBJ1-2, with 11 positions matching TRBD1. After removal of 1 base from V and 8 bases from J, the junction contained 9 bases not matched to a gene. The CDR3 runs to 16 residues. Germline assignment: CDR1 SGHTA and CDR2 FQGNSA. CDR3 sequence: CASSLEYRTGGSGYTF. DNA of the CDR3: TGTGCCAGCAGCTTAGAGTATAGGACAGGGGGCAGCGGCTACACCTTC.

In DNA form, the CDR3 reads TGTGCCAGCAGACCCCGTGTGGCAATTAATTCACCCCTCCACTTT. Residues: CASRPRVAINSPLHF. The gene calls are TRBV27 and TRBJ1-6; D not certain. V was clipped by 6 bases and J by 6 bases, with 15 bases between them. This CDR3 has 15 residues. The V gene's germline CDR1 is MNHEY and CDR2 SMNVEV (reference sequence).

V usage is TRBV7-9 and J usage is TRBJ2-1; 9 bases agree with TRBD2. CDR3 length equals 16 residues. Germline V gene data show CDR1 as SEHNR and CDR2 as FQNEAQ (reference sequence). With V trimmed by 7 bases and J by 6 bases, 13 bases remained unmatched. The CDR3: CASMGLAGKGRNEQFF. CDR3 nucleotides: TGTGCCAGCATGGGGCTAGCGGGGAAGGGTCGCAATGAGCAGTTCTTC.

CDR3 residues: CASSHRTGTGIQYF. The CDR3 region has the DNA TGTGCCAGCAGCCACCGAACCGGGACAGGGATTCAGTACTTC. The chain has TRBV7-8 and TRBJ2-4; 9 positions agree with TRBD1. V gave up 5 bases and J gave up 10 bases; unmatched junction bases: 9. The CDR3 is 14 residues long. Germline V gene sequence: CDR1 SGHVS, CDR2 FQNEAQ.

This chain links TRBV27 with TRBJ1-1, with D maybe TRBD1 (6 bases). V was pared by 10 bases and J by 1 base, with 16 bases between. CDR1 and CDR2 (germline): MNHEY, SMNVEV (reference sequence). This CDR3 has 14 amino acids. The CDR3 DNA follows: TGTGCCACGCACCGGGGGGCCCCGAACACTGAAGCTTTCTTT. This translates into CATHRGAPNTEAFF.

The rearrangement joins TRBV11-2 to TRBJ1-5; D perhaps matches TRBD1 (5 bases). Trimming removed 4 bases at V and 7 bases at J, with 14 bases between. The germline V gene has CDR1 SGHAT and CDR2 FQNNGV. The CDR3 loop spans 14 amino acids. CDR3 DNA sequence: TGTGCCAGCAGCTCGACAGATTTCGGGCAGCCCCAGCATTTT. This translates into CASSSTDFGQPQHF.